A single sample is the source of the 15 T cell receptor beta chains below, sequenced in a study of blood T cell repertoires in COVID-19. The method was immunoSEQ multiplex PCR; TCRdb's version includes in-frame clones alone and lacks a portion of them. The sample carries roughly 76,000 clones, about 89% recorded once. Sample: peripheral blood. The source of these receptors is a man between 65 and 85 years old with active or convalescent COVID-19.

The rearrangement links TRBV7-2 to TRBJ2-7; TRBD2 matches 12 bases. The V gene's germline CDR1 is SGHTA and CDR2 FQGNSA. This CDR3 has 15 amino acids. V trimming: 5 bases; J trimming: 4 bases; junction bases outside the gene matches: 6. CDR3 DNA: TGTGCCAGCAGCACAGAGACTAGCGGGAGATACGAGCAGTACTTC. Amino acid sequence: CASSTETSGRYEQYF.

The chain's CDR3 is CASSKGLADLRGTQYF. CDR3 bases: TGTGCCAGCAGCAAGGGACTAGCGGACCTTCGTGGAACGCAGTATTTT. The chain combines TRBV27 with TRBJ2-3; 11 bases map to TRBD2. CDR3 size: 16 residues. V lost 6 bases, J lost 9 bases, and 14 bases stayed unmatched. Germline loops: CDR1 MNHEY, CDR2 SMNVEV (reference sequence).

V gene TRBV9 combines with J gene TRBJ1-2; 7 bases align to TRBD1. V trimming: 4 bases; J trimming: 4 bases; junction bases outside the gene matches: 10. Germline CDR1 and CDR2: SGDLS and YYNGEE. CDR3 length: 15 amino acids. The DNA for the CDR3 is TGTGCCAGCAGCCCTCAGGGGGGAGGACTCTATGGCTACACCTTC. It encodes CASSPQGGGLYGYTF.

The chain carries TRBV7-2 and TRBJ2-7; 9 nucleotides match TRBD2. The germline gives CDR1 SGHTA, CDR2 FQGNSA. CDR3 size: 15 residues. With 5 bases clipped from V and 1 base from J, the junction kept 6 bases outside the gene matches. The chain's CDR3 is CASSPTSGSSYEQYF. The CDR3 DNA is TGTGCCAGCAGCCCGACTAGCGGATCTTCCTACGAGCAGTACTTC.

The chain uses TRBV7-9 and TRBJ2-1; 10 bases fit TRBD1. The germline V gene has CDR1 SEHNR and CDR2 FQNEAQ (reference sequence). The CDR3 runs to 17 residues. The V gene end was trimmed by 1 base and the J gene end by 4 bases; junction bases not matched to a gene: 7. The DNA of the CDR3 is TGTGCCAGCAGCTTAGGGACAGGGGGAATATCTTACAATGAGCAGTTCTTC. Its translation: CASSLGTGGISYNEQFF.

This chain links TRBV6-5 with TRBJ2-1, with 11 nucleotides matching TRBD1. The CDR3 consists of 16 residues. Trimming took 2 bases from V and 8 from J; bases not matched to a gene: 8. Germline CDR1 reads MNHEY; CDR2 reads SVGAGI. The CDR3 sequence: CASSYGTGGSLDEQFF. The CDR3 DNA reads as TGTGCCAGCAGTTACGGGACAGGGGGTAGTCTCGATGAGCAGTTCTTC.

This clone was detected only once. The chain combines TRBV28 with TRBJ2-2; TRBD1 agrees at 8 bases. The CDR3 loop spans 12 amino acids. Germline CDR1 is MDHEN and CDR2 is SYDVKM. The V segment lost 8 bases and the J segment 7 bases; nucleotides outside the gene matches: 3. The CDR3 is CASHRGIGELFF. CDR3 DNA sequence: TGTGCCAGCCACAGGGGGATCGGGGAGCTGTTTTTT.

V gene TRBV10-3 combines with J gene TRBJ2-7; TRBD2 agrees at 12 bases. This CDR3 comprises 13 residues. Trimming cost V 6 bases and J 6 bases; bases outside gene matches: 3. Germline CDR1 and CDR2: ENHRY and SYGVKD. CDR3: CAIRTSGSREQYF. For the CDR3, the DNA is TGTGCCATCAGGACTAGCGGGAGCCGCGAGCAGTACTTC.

The DNA for the CDR3 is TGCGCCAGCAGCGGGACTGATCATGGATTGTACTTC. Translating it yields CASSGTDHGLYF. This chain uses TRBV5-1 with TRBJ2-5; tentative D call: TRBD2 (6 bases). The CDR3 is made up of 12 amino acids. Trimming shortened V by 4 bases and J by 13 bases, and 17 bases separated the two germline ends. The germline V gene has CDR1 SGHRS and CDR2 YFSETQ.

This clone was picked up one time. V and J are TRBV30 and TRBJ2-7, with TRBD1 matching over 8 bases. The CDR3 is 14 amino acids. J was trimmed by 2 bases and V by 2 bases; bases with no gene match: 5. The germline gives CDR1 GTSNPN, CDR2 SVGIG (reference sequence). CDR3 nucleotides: TGTGCCTGGAGTCCCGGGACAGGCGCCTACGAGCAGTACTTC. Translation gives CAWSPGTGAYEQYF.

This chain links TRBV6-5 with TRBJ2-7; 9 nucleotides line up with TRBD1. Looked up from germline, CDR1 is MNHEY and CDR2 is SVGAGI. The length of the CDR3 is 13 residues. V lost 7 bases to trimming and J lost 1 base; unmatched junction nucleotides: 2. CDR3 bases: TGTGCCAGCAAGGGACAGGGTTCCTACGAGCAGTACTTC. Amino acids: CASKGQGSYEQYF.

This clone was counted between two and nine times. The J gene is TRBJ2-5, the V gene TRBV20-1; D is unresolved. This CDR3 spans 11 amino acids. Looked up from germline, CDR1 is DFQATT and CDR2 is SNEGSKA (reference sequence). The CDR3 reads CSFQVPETQYF. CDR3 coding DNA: TGCAGCTTCCAGGTCCCGGAGACCCAGTACTTC.

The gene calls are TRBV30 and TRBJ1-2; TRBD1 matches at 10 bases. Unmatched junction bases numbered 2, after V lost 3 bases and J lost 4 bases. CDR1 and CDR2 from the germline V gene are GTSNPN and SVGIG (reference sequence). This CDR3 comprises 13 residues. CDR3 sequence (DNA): TGTGCCTGGAGGACAGGGGGCATCTATGGCTACACCTTC. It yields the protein CAWRTGGIYGYTF.

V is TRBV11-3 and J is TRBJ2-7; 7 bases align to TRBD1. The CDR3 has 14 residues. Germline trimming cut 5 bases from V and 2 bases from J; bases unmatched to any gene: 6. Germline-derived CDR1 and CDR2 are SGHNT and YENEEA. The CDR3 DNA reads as TGTGCCAGCAGCGCAAGACAGGGTGCCTACGAGCAGTACTTC. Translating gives CASSARQGAYEQYF.

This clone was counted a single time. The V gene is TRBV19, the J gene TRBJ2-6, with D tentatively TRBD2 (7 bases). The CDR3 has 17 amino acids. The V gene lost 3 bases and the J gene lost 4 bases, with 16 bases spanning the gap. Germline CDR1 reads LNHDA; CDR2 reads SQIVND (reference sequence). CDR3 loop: CASSILRGASGANVLTF. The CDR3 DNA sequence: TGTGCCAGTAGTATCCTTCGGGGGGCATCAGGGGCCAACGTCCTGACTTTC.